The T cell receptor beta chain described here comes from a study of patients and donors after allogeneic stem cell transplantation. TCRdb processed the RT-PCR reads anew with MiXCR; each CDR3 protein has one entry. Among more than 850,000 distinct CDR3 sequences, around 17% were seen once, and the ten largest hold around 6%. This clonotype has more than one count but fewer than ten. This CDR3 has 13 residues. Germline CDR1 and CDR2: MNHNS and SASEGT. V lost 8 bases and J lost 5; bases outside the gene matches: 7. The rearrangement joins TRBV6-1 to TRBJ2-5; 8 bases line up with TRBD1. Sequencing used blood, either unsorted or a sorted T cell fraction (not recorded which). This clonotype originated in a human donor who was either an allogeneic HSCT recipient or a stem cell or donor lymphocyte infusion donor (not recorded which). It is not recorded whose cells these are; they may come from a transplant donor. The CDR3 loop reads CASGQGYVETQYF. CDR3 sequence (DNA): TGTGCCAGCGGACAGGGATATGTGGAGACCCAGTACTTC.